These 21 T cell receptor beta chains were all obtained from the same sample, sequenced in a study of blood T cell repertoires in COVID-19. Assay used: immunoSEQ multiplex PCR; TCRdb lists only in-frame clones, some missing. The sample includes approximately 100,000 clones, over 65% of them seen just once. The sample consisted of peripheral blood. The source of these receptors is a woman between 65 and 79 years old with acute or convalescent COVID-19.

The chain joins TRBV10-3 to TRBJ2-7; D is possibly TRBD2 (5 bases). The germline gives CDR1 ENHRY, CDR2 SYGVKD. The CDR3 runs to 12 residues. The germline V and J ends were trimmed by 3 bases and 3 bases, with 6 bases remaining between them. In nucleotides, the CDR3 is TGTGCCATCAGTGACGGGAACTACGAGCAGTACGTC. It is translated as CAISDGNYEQYV.

The chain carries TRBV19 and TRBJ2-1; D remains unclear. The V gene lost 6 bases and the J gene lost 6 bases, with 9 bases spanning the gap. The CDR3 consists of 12 residues. Germline V CDR1 and CDR2: LNHDA, SQIVND (reference sequence). Here the CDR3 reads CASSPQLNEQFF. The DNA of the CDR3 is TGTGCCAGTAGCCCACAGCTCAATGAGCAGTTCTTC.

The chain employs TRBV5-6 and TRBJ1-6; no clear D. The germline CDR1 and CDR2 sequences are SGHDT and YYEEEE. Trimming shortened V by 4 bases and J by 6 bases, and 11 bases separated the two germline ends. This CDR3 comprises 14 residues. As DNA, the CDR3 is TGTGCCAGCAGCCTCCAGCAGGCTAATTCACCCCTCCACTTT. Translating gives CASSLQQANSPLHF.

This chain links TRBV2 with TRBJ1-1; D is possibly TRBD1 (6 bases). Germline assignment: CDR1 SNHLY and CDR2 FYNNEI. The V and J ends lost 7 bases and 3 bases respectively, with 15 bases between them. The CDR3 has 14 residues. The CDR3 region is CASNEGHLDTEAFF. The CDR3 DNA reads as TGTGCCAGCAACGAGGGACACCTGGACACTGAAGCTTTCTTT.

V is TRBV5-4 and J is TRBJ2-4; 9 positions match TRBD1. After removal of 2 bases from V and 0 bases from J, the junction contained 6 bases not matched to a gene. CDR1 and CDR2 (germline): SGHNT, YYREEE (reference sequence). The CDR3 contains 17 residues. CDR3 coding DNA: TGTGCCAGCAGCTTCGGACAGGGGTCGCTAGCCAAAAACATTCAGTACTTC. Translating it yields CASSFGQGSLAKNIQYF.

This chain joins TRBV9 and TRBJ1-6; 8 bases are shared with TRBD1. This CDR3 spans 15 amino acids. Germline V lookup: CDR1 SGDLS, CDR2 YYNGEE. V lost 3 bases to trimming and J lost 7 bases; unmatched junction nucleotides: 6. As DNA, the CDR3 is TGTGCCAGCAGCGCGCAGGGGGCCGGGAATTCACCCCTCCACTTT. It specifies CASSAQGAGNSPLHF.

The CDR3 sequence: CASSRTGGGTDTQYF. The CDR3 DNA sequence: TGTGCCAGCAGCCGCACAGGGGGAGGCACAGATACGCAGTATTTT. This chain links TRBV14 with TRBJ2-3, with 8 bases aligning to TRBD1. This CDR3 contains 15 residues. Germline CDR1 reads SGHDN; CDR2 reads FVKESK. The J segment lost 1 base and the V segment lost 4 bases, leaving 4 bases of the junction unmatched.

V is TRBV3-1 (or the pseudogene TRBV3-2) and J is TRBJ2-7; 7 nucleotides match TRBD1. CDR1 is LGHDT, CDR2 YNNKEL, per germline (reference sequence). The V and J ends lost 4 bases and 6 bases, in that order; junction bases with no gene match: 9. The CDR3 has 14 amino acids. CDR3 sequence: CASSPRPTGFEQYV. CDR3 nucleotides: TGTGCCAGCAGCCCGCGTCCGACAGGGTTCGAGCAGTACGTC.

V usage is TRBV18 and J usage is TRBJ2-2, with 7 bases identical to TRBD1. The junction had 6 bases not matched to a gene; V was cut back by 8 bases and J by 3 bases. CDR1 KGHSH and CDR2 LQKENI come from the germline V gene. The CDR3 consists of 14 residues. The CDR3 sequence is CASLGQQDTGELFF. Here the CDR3 DNA reads TGTGCCAGCCTGGGACAGCAAGACACCGGGGAGCTGTTTTTT.

This clone showed up just a few times. This rearrangement joins TRBV5-6 to TRBJ2-2; D call uncertain. Trimming removed 6 bases at V and 9 bases at J, with 12 bases between. The CDR3 sequence is 12 residues long. Germline V gene sequence: CDR1 SGHDT, CDR2 YYEEEE. The CDR3: CASTPTARELFF. Here the CDR3 DNA reads TGTGCCAGCACCCCGACTGCGCGGGAGCTGTTTTTT.

The V gene is TRBV7-2, the J gene TRBJ2-3, with 9 positions matching TRBD2. V dropped 3 bases and J dropped 6; count of bases not matched to a gene: 10. Germline V lookup: CDR1 SGHTA, CDR2 FQGNSA. This CDR3 comprises 16 residues. The CDR3 region is CASSLLSSGASDTQYF. In DNA form, the CDR3 reads TGTGCCAGCAGCTTGCTTTCTAGCGGGGCCTCTGATACGCAGTATTTT.

Of note for this clone: The final CDR3 position lacks the conserved phenylalanine or tryptophan, pointing to a likely read error. The CDR3 sequence is CASRDRDRVEELFS. The CDR3 nucleotides are TGTGCCAGCAGGGACCGGGACAGGGTAGAGGAACTGTTTTCT. The rearrangement links TRBV6-5 to TRBJ1-4; 9 bases fit TRBD1. This CDR3 comprises 14 residues. The V gene's germline CDR1 is MNHEY and CDR2 SVGAGI. The V gene end was trimmed by 6 bases and the J gene end by 12 bases; junction bases not matched to a gene: 11.

This chain uses TRBV28 with TRBJ1-5, with 9 bases that match TRBD1. CDR1 and CDR2 (germline): MDHEN, SYDVKM. This CDR3 spans 15 amino acids. Trimming removed 5 bases from V and 7 bases from J; junction bases left unmatched: 9. The CDR3 here is CASSKPTGGAQPQHF. CDR3 nucleotide sequence: TGTGCCAGCAGTAAACCAACAGGGGGCGCACAGCCCCAGCATTTT.

The chain recombines TRBV19 with TRBJ1-5, with D perhaps TRBD1 (5 bases). V was cut by 4 bases and J by 4 bases, with 11 bases left in between. CDR3 length: 14 amino acids. Per germline, CDR1 LNHDA and CDR2 SQIVND (reference sequence). The CDR3 is CASSTTGRNQPQHF. CDR3 coding DNA: TGTGCCAGTAGTACAACAGGACGAAATCAGCCCCAGCATTTT. Full variable domain (rest looked up from reference TRBV19 and TRBJ1-5): DGGITQSPKYLFRKEGQNVTLSCEQNLNHDAMYWYRQDPGQGLRLIYYSQIVNDFQKGDIAEGYSVSREKKESFPLTVTSAQKNPTAFYLCASSTTGRNQPQHFGDGTRLSIL.

This rearrangement joins TRBV28 to TRBJ2-5; 8 nucleotides match TRBD2. The CDR3 extends over 13 amino acids. After removal of 7 bases from V and 5 bases from J, the junction contained 6 bases not matched to a gene. Germline V gene lookup returns CDR1 MDHEN and CDR2 SYDVKM. In DNA, the CDR3 is TGTGCCAGCACCTCGGGGGGGGCTGAGACCCAGTACTTC. Amino acid sequence: CASTSGGAETQYF.

The rearrangement links TRBV28 to TRBJ1-2, with D maybe TRBD1 (5 bases). Trimming stripped 3 bases from V and 6 bases from J, with 14 bases between. This CDR3 is 14 amino acids long. Germline values: CDR1 MDHEN, CDR2 SYDVKM. The CDR3 protein is CASSFGASVDGYTF. Written as DNA, the CDR3 is TGTGCCAGCAGTTTTGGGGCGTCAGTCGATGGCTACACCTTC.

This clone occurred a few times. V and J are TRBV6-5 and TRBJ1-1; 7 positions agree with TRBD1. Germline CDR1 is MNHEY and CDR2 is SVGAGI. V lost 6 bases to trimming and J lost 11 bases; unmatched junction nucleotides: 15. The CDR3 spans 14 residues. The CDR3 is CASSQGQRGQSAFF. In DNA form, the CDR3 reads TGTGCCAGCAGCCAAGGACAGAGGGGGCAATCGGCTTTCTTT.

This sequence joins TRBV19 and TRBJ2-3, with 9 bases lining up with TRBD1. Germline V lookup: CDR1 LNHDA, CDR2 SQIVND (reference sequence). The CDR3 spans 15 residues. V gave up 5 bases and J gave up 4 bases; unmatched junction bases: 7. DNA of the CDR3: TGTGCCAGTAGTCGGCTGACAGGGGGATCAGATACGCAGTATTTT. Encoded protein: CASSRLTGGSDTQYF. Filled out from reference TRBV19 and TRBJ2-3, the complete variable domain reads DGGITQSPKYLFRKEGQNVTLSCEQNLNHDAMYWYRQDPGQGLRLIYYSQIVNDFQKGDIAEGYSVSREKKESFPLTVTSAQKNPTAFYLCASSRLTGGSDTQYFGPGTRLTVL.

V gene TRBV12-5 combines with J gene TRBJ2-5; D perhaps matches TRBD1 (5 bases). The CDR3 is 16 amino acids. V was clipped by 6 bases and J by 1 base, with 18 bases between them. Per germline, CDR1 LGHNT and CDR2 FRNRAP. The CDR3 DNA reads TGTGCTAGTGGCGAGCCGCAAAGGACATTCCAAGAGACCCAGTACTTC. Translation: CASGEPQRTFQETQYF. Full variable domain (rest looked up from reference TRBV12-5 and TRBJ2-5): DARVTQTPRHKVTEMGQEVTMRCQPILGHNTVFWYRQTMMQGLELLAYFRNRAPLDDSGMPKDRFSAEMPDATLATLKIQPSEPRDSAVYFCASGEPQRTFQETQYFGPGTRLLVL.

The chain couples TRBV24-1 to TRBJ1-2; D gene ambiguous. The V end lost 7 bases, the J end lost 0 bases, and 8 bases lay between the germline ends. Germline CDR1 and CDR2: KGHDR and SFDVKD. The CDR3 length is 13 residues. Here the CDR3 DNA reads TGTGCCACCAGCGATCAGGCTAACTATGGCTACACCTTC. Its translation: CATSDQANYGYTF.

The chain links TRBV24-1 to TRBJ2-3, with TRBD1 as a possible D gene (5 bases). Germline V gives CDR1 KGHDR, CDR2 SFDVKD. Trimming cost V 4 bases and J 6 bases, with 10 bases left between them. The CDR3 spans 13 residues. The CDR3 nucleotides read TGTGCCACCAGTGACCAGCCAGGGGATACGCAGTATTTT. The encoded protein is CATSDQPGDTQYF.